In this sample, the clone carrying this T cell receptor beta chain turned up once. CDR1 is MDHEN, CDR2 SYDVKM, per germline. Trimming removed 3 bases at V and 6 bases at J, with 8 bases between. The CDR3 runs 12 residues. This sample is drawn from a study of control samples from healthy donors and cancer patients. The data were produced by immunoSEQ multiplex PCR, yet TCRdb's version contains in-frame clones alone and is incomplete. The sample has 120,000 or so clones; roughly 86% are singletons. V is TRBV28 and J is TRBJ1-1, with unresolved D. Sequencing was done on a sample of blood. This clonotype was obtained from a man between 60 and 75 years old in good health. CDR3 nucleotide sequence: TGTGCCAGCAGTTTCAACGGGGCTGAAGCTTTCTTT. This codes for CASSFNGAEAFF.